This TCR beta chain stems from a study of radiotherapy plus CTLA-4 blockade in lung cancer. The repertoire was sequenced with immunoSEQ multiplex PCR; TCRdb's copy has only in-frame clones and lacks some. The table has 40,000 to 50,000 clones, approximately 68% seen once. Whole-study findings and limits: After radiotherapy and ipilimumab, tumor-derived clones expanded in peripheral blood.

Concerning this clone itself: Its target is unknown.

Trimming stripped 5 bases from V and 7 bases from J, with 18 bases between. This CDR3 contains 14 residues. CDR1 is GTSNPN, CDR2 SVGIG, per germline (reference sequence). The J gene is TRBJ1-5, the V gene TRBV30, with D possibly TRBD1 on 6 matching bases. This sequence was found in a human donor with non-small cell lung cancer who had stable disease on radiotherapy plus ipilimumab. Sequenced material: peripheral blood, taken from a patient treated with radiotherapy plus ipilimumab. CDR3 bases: TGTGCCTGGTCTGCCAGCAGGGGAGGGCAGCCCCAGCATTTT. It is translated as CAWSASRGGQPQHF.